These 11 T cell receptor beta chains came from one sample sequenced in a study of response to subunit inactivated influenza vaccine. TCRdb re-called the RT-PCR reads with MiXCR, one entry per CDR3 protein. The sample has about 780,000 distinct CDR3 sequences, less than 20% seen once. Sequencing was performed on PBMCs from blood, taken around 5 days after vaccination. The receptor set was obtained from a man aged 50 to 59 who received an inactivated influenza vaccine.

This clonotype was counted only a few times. The chain's CDR3 is CASSLDPGQYYGYTF. DNA for the CDR3: TGTGCCAGCAGCTTGGATCCGGGACAGTACTATGGCTACACCTTC. This chain uses TRBV7-2 with TRBJ1-2, with 7 nucleotides matching TRBD1. The V gene's germline CDR1 is SGHTA and CDR2 FQGNSA. The V segment lost 3 bases and the J segment 3 bases; nucleotides outside the gene matches: 7. This CDR3 spans 15 amino acids.

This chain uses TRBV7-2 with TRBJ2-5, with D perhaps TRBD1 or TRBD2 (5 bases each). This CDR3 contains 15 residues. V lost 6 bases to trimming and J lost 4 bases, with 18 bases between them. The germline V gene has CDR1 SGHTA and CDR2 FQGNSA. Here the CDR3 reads CASSFTGLQGETQYF. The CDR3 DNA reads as TGTGCCAGCAGTTTCACCGGACTCCAGGGAGAGACCCAGTACTTC.

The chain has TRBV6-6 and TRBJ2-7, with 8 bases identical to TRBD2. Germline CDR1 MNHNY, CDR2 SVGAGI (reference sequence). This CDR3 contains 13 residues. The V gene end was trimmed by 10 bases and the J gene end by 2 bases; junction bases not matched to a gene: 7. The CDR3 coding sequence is TGTGCCACCCAATCGGGGGGGGCCTACGAGCAGTACTTC. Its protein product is CATQSGGAYEQYF.

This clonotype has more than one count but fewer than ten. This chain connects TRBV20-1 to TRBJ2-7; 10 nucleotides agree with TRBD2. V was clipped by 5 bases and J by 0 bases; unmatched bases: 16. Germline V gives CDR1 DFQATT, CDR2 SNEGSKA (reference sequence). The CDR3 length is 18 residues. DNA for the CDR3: TGCAGTGCTTTAAGCGGGGGGGCGGGTACATTACGCTCCTACGAGCAGTACTTC. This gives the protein CSALSGGAGTLRSYEQYF.

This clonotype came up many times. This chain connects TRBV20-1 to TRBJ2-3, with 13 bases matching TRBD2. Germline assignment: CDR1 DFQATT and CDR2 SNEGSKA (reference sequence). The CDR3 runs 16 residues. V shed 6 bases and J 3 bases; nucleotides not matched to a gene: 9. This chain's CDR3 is CSANPSGLAGTDTQYF. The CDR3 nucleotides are TGCAGTGCCAATCCTTCGGGACTAGCGGGGACAGATACGCAGTATTTT.

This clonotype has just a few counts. The DNA for the CDR3 is TGTGCCAGCAGCCCCTGGGACTATGGCTACACCTTC. Amino acids: CASSPWDYGYTF. The rearrangement links TRBV7-2 to TRBJ1-2; D is unclear. Between the trimmed V and J ends, which lost 5 bases and 3 bases, there was a span of 7 bases. Germline lookup yields CDR1 SGHTA and CDR2 FQGNSA. The CDR3 contains 12 residues.

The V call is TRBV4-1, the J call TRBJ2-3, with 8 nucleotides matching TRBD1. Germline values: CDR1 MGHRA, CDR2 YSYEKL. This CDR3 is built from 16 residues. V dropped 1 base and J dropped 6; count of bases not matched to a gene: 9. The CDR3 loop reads CASSQGWTGRVDTQYF. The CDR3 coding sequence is TGCGCCAGCAGCCAAGGGTGGACAGGGAGAGTGGATACGCAGTATTTT.

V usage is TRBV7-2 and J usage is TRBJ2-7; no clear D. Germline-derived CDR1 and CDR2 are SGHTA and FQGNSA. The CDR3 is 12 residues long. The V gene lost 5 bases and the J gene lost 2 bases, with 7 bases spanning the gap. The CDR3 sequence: CASSQTTYEQYF. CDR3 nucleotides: TGTGCCAGCAGCCAAACTACCTACGAGCAGTACTTC. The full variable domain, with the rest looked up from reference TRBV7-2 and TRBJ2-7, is GAGVSQSPSNKVTEKGKDVELRCDPISGHTALYWYRQSLGQGLEFLIYFQGNSAPDKSGLPSDRFSAERTGGSVSTLTIQRTQQEDSAVYLCASSQTTYEQYFGPGTRLTVT.

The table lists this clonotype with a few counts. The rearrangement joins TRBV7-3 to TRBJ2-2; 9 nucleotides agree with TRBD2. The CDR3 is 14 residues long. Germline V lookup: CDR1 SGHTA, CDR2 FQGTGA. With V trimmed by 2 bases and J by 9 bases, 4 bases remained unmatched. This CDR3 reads CASSLGSSGRELFF. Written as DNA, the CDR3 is TGTGCCAGCAGCTTAGGGTCTAGCGGGAGGGAGCTGTTTTTT.

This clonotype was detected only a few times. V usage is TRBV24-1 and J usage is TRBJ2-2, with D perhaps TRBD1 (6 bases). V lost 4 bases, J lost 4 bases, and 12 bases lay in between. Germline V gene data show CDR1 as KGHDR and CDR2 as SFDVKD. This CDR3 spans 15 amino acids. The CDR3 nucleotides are TGTGCCACCAGTGACCCGGGACACAGCACCGGGGAGCTGTTTTTT. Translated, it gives CATSDPGHSTGELFF.

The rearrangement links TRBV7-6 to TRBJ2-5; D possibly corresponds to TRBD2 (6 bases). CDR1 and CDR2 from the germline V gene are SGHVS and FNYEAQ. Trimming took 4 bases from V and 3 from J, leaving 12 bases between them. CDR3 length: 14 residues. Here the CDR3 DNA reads TGTGCCAGCAGCTCCATGGGAGGTAAAGAGACCCAGTACTTC. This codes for CASSSMGGKETQYF.